The source of this T cell receptor beta chain is a study of T-cell reconstitution after alpha-beta-depleted transplantation in children. Unique molecular identifiers were built into the TCRbeta library. Each CDR3 protein gets one entry after TCRdb re-called the PCR reads with MiXCR. This table holds some 490,000 distinct CDR3 sequences, about an eighth found once. This clonotype was picked up one time. In germline, CDR1 is LGHDT, CDR2 YNNKEL (reference sequence). V was shortened by 1 base and J by 2 bases, with 8 bases between the two germline ends. This CDR3 has 14 amino acids. The sample here was PBMCs from the stem cell graft donor, taken from the stem cell graft. This receptor was obtained from a human donor who donated a stem cell graft to a child with combined immunodeficiency. V gene TRBV3-1 combines with J gene TRBJ1-1; D gene uncertain. The CDR3 reads CASSQVDRNTEAFF. CDR3 nucleotides: TGTGCCAGCAGCCAAGTCGACCGTAACACTGAAGCTTTCTTT.